This T cell receptor (beta chain) was obtained from a study of regulatory T cells in long-lasting Graves disease. The CDR3 loop spans 16 amino acids. Trimming stripped 5 bases from V and 1 base from J, with 14 bases between. CDR1 is SGHNT and CDR2 is YENEEA in the germline V gene. This clonotype was counted at least ten times. Antigen specificity is unknown. Indicated time point: newly diagnosed GD, antithyroid drugs for less than 3 months. PBMCs provided the RNA from which the TCR library was made. Arm-PCR of CDR3 regions and iRepertoire HTBI primers were used to build TCR beta libraries. TCRdb ran MiXCR on the multiplex PCR reads and lists one entry per CDR3 protein. Of approximately 460,000 distinct CDR3 sequences in the sample, roughly 15% were seen once. Overall study findings and caveats: Since the sample size was small, accuracy may have been reduced.

These records were also assigned to another study, of T cells in Graves' hyperthyroidism and ophthalmopathy. That paper states: Patients were excluded because of uncontrolled infection, other autoimmune disease, pregnancy or lactation. TCR CDR3 underwent first-round RT-PCR with the HTBI primer set. From stable hyperthyroidism, ophthalmopathy was set apart by a 13 V-J model.

The sequence was collected from a woman under 40 with Graves disease. The chain joins TRBV11-3 to TRBJ2-2; D is unclear. The sequenced sample was peripheral blood mononuclear cells (PBMCs), obtained at new diagnosis, from a patient treated with antithyroid drugs. CDR3 in amino acids: CASSGKVDLNTGELFF. Written as DNA, the CDR3 is TGTGCCAGCAGCGGCAAGGTTGATTTGAACACCGGGGAGCTGTTTTTT. The full variable domain, completed using reference TRBV11-3 and TRBJ2-2, is EAGVVQSPRYKIIEKKQPVAFWCNPISGHNTLYWYLQNLGQGPELLIRYENEEAVDDSQLPKDRFSAERLKGVDSTLKIQPAELGDSAVYLCASSGKVDLNTGELFFGEGSRLTVL.